These 22 T cell receptor beta chains came from one sample sequenced in a study of shared clonotypes between healthy human individuals. The data were produced by immunoSEQ multiplex PCR, yet TCRdb's version contains in-frame clones alone and is incomplete. The sample yields under 200,000 clones, roughly 93% seen once. The specimen sequenced was naive CD4+ T cells sorted from blood. Indicated subset: CD45RA+ positively selected. The receptors derive from a woman in her thirties in good health.

The rearrangement joins TRBV28 to TRBJ1-5; D unresolved. There are 16 residues in the CDR3. The V gene's germline CDR1 is MDHEN and CDR2 SYDVKM. Trimming took off 6 bases at V and 1 base at J, with 16 bases between the two ends. CDR3 loop: CASSYPSGFSNQPQHF. CDR3 coding DNA: TGTGCCAGCAGCTACCCGAGCGGGTTCAGCAATCAGCCCCAGCATTTT.

This clone showed up just once. The chain recombines TRBV11-2 with TRBJ2-6, with D hard to call. The CDR3 loop spans 15 amino acids. Germline loops: CDR1 SGHAT, CDR2 FQNNGV. V lost 0 bases and J lost 0, with 3 bases in between. CDR3 DNA: TGTGCCAGCAGCTTAGATTACTCTGGGGCCAACGTCCTGACTTTC. Translation gives CASSLDYSGANVLTF. The full variable domain, in which reference TRBV11-2 and TRBJ2-6 provide the parts outside the CDR3, is EAGVAQSPRYKIIEKRQSVAFWCNPISGHATLYWYQQILGQGPKLLIQFQNNGVVDDSQLPKDRFSAERLKGVDSTLKIQPAKLEDSAVYLCASSLDYSGANVLTFGAGSRLTVL.

This clone was recorded only once. This is likely a read error, given that the CDR3 carries no conserved phenylalanine or tryptophan at its end. The gene calls are TRBV7-9 and TRBJ2-7, with 9 bases lining up with TRBD1. This CDR3 is built from 17 residues. V shed 5 bases, J shed 6 bases, and the junction held 17 bases outside the gene matches. Germline CDR1 reads SEHNR; CDR2 reads FQNEAQ (reference sequence). CDR3 region: CASSPRPNRGLYSEQYL. CDR3 DNA: TGTGCCAGCAGCCCACGACCCAACAGGGGGCTTTACTCCGAGCAGTACCTC.

The chain joins TRBV18 to TRBJ1-5, with D possibly TRBD1 on 6 matching bases. The V gene's germline CDR1 is KGHSH and CDR2 LQKENI. V lost 1 base and J lost 3, with 10 bases in between. This CDR3 is built from 15 residues. CDR3 loop: CASSPREGVNQPQHF. The CDR3 DNA sequence: TGTGCCAGCTCACCACGTGAGGGGGTCAATCAGCCCCAGCATTTT. The full variable domain, completed using reference TRBV18 and TRBJ1-5, is NAGVMQNPRHLVRRRGQEARLRCSPMKGHSHVYWYRQLPEEGLKFMVYLQKENIIDESGMPKERFSAEFPKEGPSILRIQQVVRGDSAAYFCASSPREGVNQPQHFGDGTRLSIL.

V and J are TRBV30 and TRBJ2-1; D unresolved. The CDR3 is 15 amino acids. Germline V CDR1 and CDR2: GTSNPN, SVGIG (reference sequence). Between the trimmed V and J ends, which lost 2 bases and 4 bases, there was a span of 15 bases. The CDR3 protein is CAWSSGLNPYNEQFF. The CDR3 coding sequence is TGTGCCTGGAGTTCAGGTCTGAACCCGTACAATGAGCAGTTCTTC.

The rearrangement uses TRBV5-4 and TRBJ2-5; D is ambiguous. The last part of the DNA fits TRBJ2-7 better; the J call may be wrong. The CDR3 extends over 15 amino acids. Germline lookup yields CDR1 SGHNT and CDR2 YYREEE (reference sequence). CDR3 coding DNA: TGTGCCAGCAGCTTGGGTGGCCCCCCGGAGTACGAGCAGTACTTC. Protein: CASSLGGPPEYEQYF.

The chain has TRBV7-2 and TRBJ2-1; TRBD2 agrees at 8 bases. J gave up 3 bases and V 4 bases, and 14 bases lay outside the gene matches. CDR3 length equals 18 residues. Germline lookup yields CDR1 SGHTA and CDR2 FQGNSA. CDR3 in DNA: TGTGCCAGCAGCTACACCCTCTTGCGGGAGGTAAACTACAATGAGCAGTTCTTC. Encoded protein: CASSYTLLREVNYNEQFF.

This sequence joins TRBV5-1 and TRBJ2-7; D is unclear. V was trimmed by 5 bases and J by 3 bases, leaving 12 bases between them. The CDR3 loop spans 13 amino acids. Per the germline V gene, CDR1 is SGHRS and CDR2 is YFSETQ. CDR3 sequence reads: CASSQNTDYEQYF. CDR3 in DNA: TGCGCCAGCAGTCAGAACACTGACTACGAGCAGTACTTC.

The V and J genes are TRBV28 and TRBJ2-3, with unresolved D. CDR1 MDHEN and CDR2 SYDVKM come from the germline V gene. CDR3 length equals 15 residues. Trimming stripped 3 bases from V and 3 bases from J, with 13 bases between. The CDR3 protein is CASSLPLDATDTQYF. CDR3 in DNA: TGTGCCAGCAGTTTGCCTTTGGACGCGACAGATACGCAGTATTTT.

This chain uses TRBV5-6 with TRBJ2-7; 8 bases fit TRBD1. This CDR3 spans 14 amino acids. V gave up 6 bases and J gave up 4 bases; unmatched junction bases: 9. Per the germline V gene, CDR1 is SGHDT and CDR2 is YYEEEE. The DNA of the CDR3 is TGTGCCAGCACCCGGACAGGGTCGGTTTACGAGCAGTACTTC. Translated, it gives CASTRTGSVYEQYF.

The V call is TRBV2, the J call TRBJ2-5; D is possibly TRBD1 (6 bases). This CDR3 contains 15 residues. V lost 2 bases and J 5 bases, leaving 15 bases between the germline ends. The germline V gene encodes CDR1 SNHLY and CDR2 FYNNEI. The CDR3 here is CASSERGLGSETQYF. The CDR3 coding sequence is TGTGCCAGCAGTGAAAGGGGGTTGGGTTCCGAGACCCAGTACTTC.

The chain uses TRBV5-1 and TRBJ2-5, with D possibly called TRBD1 or TRBD2 (5 bases each). TRBJ2-7 explains the end of the DNA better; the J call may be wrong. This CDR3 is 15 amino acids long. Germline CDR1 is SGHRS and CDR2 is YFSETQ. The CDR3 spells CASSFRERTINEQYF. CDR3 nucleotide sequence: TGCGCCAGCAGCTTCCGAGAGCGGACAATCAACGAGCAGTACTTC.

The chain has TRBV7-9 and TRBJ1-2; TRBD1 matches at 11 bases. This CDR3 spans 16 amino acids. The trim removed 5 bases at V and 8 bases at J, leaving 13 bases unmatched. CDR1 is SEHNR and CDR2 is FQNEAQ in the germline V gene (reference sequence). The CDR3 coding sequence is TGTGCCAGCAGCCCAGAATTTGCGGACAGGGGGCGAGGCTACACCTTC. This gives the protein CASSPEFADRGRGYTF.

The rearrangement links TRBV21-1 to TRBJ2-5; TRBD2 is the table's D call, not checked against the DNA. The better agreement between TRBJ2-7 and the DNA end casts doubt on the J call. TRBV21-1 is reported as a pseudogene. This CDR3 comprises 16 residues. The CDR3 bases are TGTGCCAGCATCCTTGGAACTAGCGGGAGGTCCTACGAGCAGTACTTC. Protein product: CASILGTSGRSYEQYF.

The rearrangement uses TRBV5-1 and TRBJ1-2; D is unclear. This CDR3 comprises 13 residues. Germline V gene lookup returns CDR1 SGHRS and CDR2 YFSETQ. V shed 6 bases and J shed 1 base, with 10 bases lying between them. The CDR3 DNA follows: TGCGCCAGCACGTTGGGAGATAACTATGGCTACACCTTC. As protein: CASTLGDNYGYTF.

The chain uses TRBV29-1 and TRBJ2-1, with 11 nucleotides matching TRBD2. Trimming took 6 bases from V and 9 from J; bases not matched to a gene: 10. CDR1 is SQVTM, CDR2 ANQGSEA, per germline. The CDR3 is made up of 14 amino acids. CDR3 in DNA: TGCAGCGTAGCCGGGACTAGCGGTTTAACTGAGCAGTTCTTC. Its translation is CSVAGTSGLTEQFF.

This CDR3 reads CASSPTVTNTGELFF. The CDR3 region has the DNA TGTGCCAGCAGCCCGACAGTAACGAACACCGGGGAGCTGTTTTTT. J is TRBJ2-2 and V is TRBV7-8; weak D call: TRBD1 (5 bases). The CDR3 loop spans 15 amino acids. Trimming shortened V by 5 bases and J by 0 bases, and 10 bases separated the two germline ends. Germline lookup yields CDR1 SGHVS and CDR2 FQNEAQ.

The chain's CDR3 is CASSIQWSYEQYF. CDR3 sequence (DNA): TGTGCCAGCAGTATCCAGTGGTCCTACGAGCAGTACTTC. The chain has TRBV27 and TRBJ2-5; D remains ambiguous. The DNA end is more similar to TRBJ2-7, so the J call may be wrong. CDR1 is MNHEY and CDR2 is SMNVEV in the germline V gene (reference sequence). This CDR3 comprises 13 residues.

This clone occurred once. The chain has TRBV5-1 and TRBJ2-5; D tentatively reads TRBD1 or TRBD2 (5 bases each). The J call may be in error: the DNA end matches TRBJ2-7 better. The germline V gene has CDR1 SGHRS and CDR2 YFSETQ. CDR3 length: 13 residues. CDR3 in amino acids: CASRPGTDYEQYF. DNA for the CDR3: TGCGCCAGCAGACCTGGGACGGACTACGAGCAGTACTTC.

The rearrangement joins TRBV28 to TRBJ1-2, with D hard to call. V dropped 4 bases and J dropped 4 bases, with 7 bases sitting between them. The CDR3 has 12 amino acids. In germline, CDR1 is MDHEN, CDR2 SYDVKM. The CDR3 sequence: CASSSPRYGYTF. Written as DNA, the CDR3 is TGTGCCAGCAGTTCCCCTCGCTATGGCTACACCTTC.

This sequence joins TRBV5-6 and TRBJ1-4; D is unclear. CDR3 size: 15 residues. V was trimmed by 4 bases and J by 5 bases, leaving 15 bases between them. Germline-derived CDR1 and CDR2 are SGHDT and YYEEEE. The CDR3 DNA sequence: TGTGCCAGCAGCCTGTACTTAATCAGGAATGAAAAACTGTTTTTT. Its protein is CASSLYLIRNEKLFF.

V usage is TRBV6-1 and J usage is TRBJ2-7; maybe TRBD2 (6 bases). Looked up from germline, CDR1 is MNHNS and CDR2 is SASEGT. V was clipped by 0 bases and J by 0 bases, with 12 bases between them. CDR3 length equals 16 residues. CDR3 in DNA: TGTGCCAGCAGTGAAGCCACGGCTAGCGACTCCTACGAGCAGTACTTC. This gives the protein CASSEATASDSYEQYF.